This TCR beta chain is drawn from a study of regulatory T cells in long-lasting Graves disease. Study-level background: Those Graves' patients who were newly diagnosed had been on antithyroid drugs under 3 months. Study conclusions and caveats: There were preferences for TRBV28, TRBJ1-2 and TRBJ2-5 in persistent disease.

Construction of the TCR beta libraries employed iRepertoire HTBI primers in conjunction with Arm-PCR of CDR3 regions. The authors' processing: Segment identification across samples yielded roughly 62 TRBV and roughly 14 TRBJ segments. TCRdb itself ran the multiplex PCR reads through MiXCR, one entry per CDR3 protein. TCRdb, rather than the study authors, made the V and J calls. Of 510,000 or so distinct CDR3 sequences in the sample, about 11% were seen once. This clonotype was observed at least ten times. Its antigen remains unidentified. The time point here: newly diagnosed GD, antithyroid drugs for less than 3 months. PBMC RNA was the source of the TCR library. Deletions cut 1 base from V and 4 bases from J, with 11 bases between. The CDR3 extends over 15 amino acids. Germline assignment: CDR1 SGHAT and CDR2 FQNNGV. The sample also formed part of further work on T cells in Graves' hyperthyroidism and ophthalmopathy. That investigation notes: First-round RT-PCR with HTBI primers amplified the TCR CDR3 region.

This receptor was taken from a woman in her twenties or thirties with Graves disease. V usage is TRBV11-2 and J usage is TRBJ2-1; tentatively, D is TRBD1 (6 bases). The specimen comprised peripheral blood mononuclear cells (PBMCs), sampled at new diagnosis, from a patient treated with antithyroid drugs. The CDR3 region is CASSLVPTGYNEQFF. CDR3 DNA sequence: TGTGCCAGCAGCTTAGTCCCAACAGGGTACAATGAGCAGTTCTTC.